Presented here are 17 T cell receptor beta chains from one specimen sequenced in a study of cytomegalovirus exposure and HLA in healthy donors. PCR was performed using 60 Vbeta and 13 Jbeta primers. Measured with immunoSEQ multiplex PCR; TCRdb has only the in-frame clones, and not every one. This table holds tens of thousands of clones. The sequenced material came from PBMCs. Receptors were obtained from a woman aged 60 to 75 in good health and CMV-seronegative.

This chain connects TRBV7-9 to TRBJ2-1; 10 bases line up with TRBD1. CDR1 and CDR2 (germline): SEHNR, FQNEAQ (reference sequence). The V and J ends lost 5 bases and 7 bases, in that order; junction bases with no gene match: 14. The CDR3 runs 17 residues. The CDR3: CASSLPGQGRVENEQFF. In DNA form, the CDR3 reads TGTGCCAGCAGCCTACCGGGACAGGGGCGGGTAGAGAATGAGCAGTTCTTC. The variable domain in full, completed from reference TRBV7-9 and TRBJ2-1, reads DTGVSQNPRHKITKRGQNVTFRCDPISEHNRLYWYRQTLGQGPEFLTYFQNEAQLEKSRLLSDRFSAERPKGSFSTLEIQRTEQGDSAMYLCASSLPGQGRVENEQFFGPGTRLTVL.

V and J are TRBV2 and TRBJ1-1; D gene unclear. Germline V CDR1 and CDR2: SNHLY, FYNNEI. V lost 7 bases and J lost 1, with 10 bases in between. CDR3 length equals 13 residues. The CDR3 region has the DNA TGTGCCAGCACTCGAGAATCGAACACTGAAGCTTTCTTT. It codes for CASTRESNTEAFF. Variable domain in full (rest from reference TRBV2 and TRBJ1-1): EPEVTQTPSHQVTQMGQEVILRCVPISNHLYFYWYRQILGQKVEFLVSFYNNEISEKSEIFDDQFSVERPDGSNFTLKIRSTKLEDSAMYFCASTRESNTEAFFGQGTRLTVV.

This chain links TRBV10-3 with TRBJ1-4, with D maybe TRBD1 (5 bases). Trimming cost V 4 bases and J 8 bases, with 14 bases left between them. The CDR3 loop spans 14 amino acids. The V gene's germline CDR1 is ENHRY and CDR2 SYGVKD. CDR3 DNA sequence: TGTGCCATCAGTGTTGGGGGGGTCAGCGAAAAACTGTTTTTT. Translated: CAISVGGVSEKLFF.

This chain links TRBV7-9 with TRBJ1-2, with D uncertain. Germline CDR1 SEHNR, CDR2 FQNEAQ (reference sequence). The germline V and J ends were trimmed by 2 bases and 4 bases, with 11 bases remaining between them. The CDR3 consists of 14 residues. This CDR3 is CASSLLPSSYGYTF. CDR3 DNA: TGTGCCAGCAGCTTACTCCCGTCTTCCTATGGCTACACCTTC.

The rearrangement links TRBV27 to TRBJ2-1; D is unresolved. Trimming shortened V by 5 bases and J by 0 bases, and 11 bases separated the two germline ends. Germline V gives CDR1 MNHEY, CDR2 SMNVEV (reference sequence). This CDR3 is built from 15 residues. DNA of the CDR3: TGTGCCAGCAGTCTTCTGTGGAGCTCCTACAATGAGCAGTTCTTC. This gives the protein CASSLLWSSYNEQFF.

V gene TRBV15 combines with J gene TRBJ2-1; the match to TRBD1 covers 9 bases. The CDR3 has 17 residues. V lost 2 bases and J lost 7; bases outside the gene matches: 12. Germline values: CDR1 LNHNV, CDR2 YYDKDF (reference sequence). This CDR3 reads CATSRPTGGVIRNEQFF. The CDR3 DNA sequence: TGTGCCACCAGCAGACCTACAGGGGGCGTCATAAGGAATGAGCAGTTCTTC.

J is TRBJ2-1 and V is TRBV28; D is perhaps TRBD2 (6 bases). Germline loops: CDR1 MDHEN, CDR2 SYDVKM. The CDR3 totals 16 residues. Deletions cut 3 bases from V and 0 bases from J, with 12 bases between. The CDR3 sequence is CASSFLAGSSYNEQFF. The CDR3 DNA is TGTGCCAGCAGTTTCCTAGCCGGGAGCTCCTACAATGAGCAGTTCTTC.

The rearrangement joins TRBV11-3 to TRBJ2-2; weak D call: TRBD1 (6 bases). Germline V lookup: CDR1 SGHNT, CDR2 YENEEA. This CDR3 region has 14 residues. Between the trimmed V and J ends, which lost 4 bases and 7 bases, there was a span of 13 bases. CDR3 loop: CASSSGDIRGELFF. CDR3 DNA: TGTGCCAGCAGCTCCGGGGACATCCGCGGGGAGCTGTTTTTT.

V gene TRBV9 combines with J gene TRBJ1-2, with D possibly being TRBD1 (5 bases). Trimming removed 2 bases from V and 1 base from J, with 6 bases in between. The CDR3 is made up of 13 amino acids. Per germline, CDR1 SGDLS and CDR2 YYNGEE. The CDR3 region has the DNA TGTGCCAGCAGCGTGGACATTAACTATGGCTACACCTTC. The encoded protein is CASSVDINYGYTF.

Of note for this clone: This sample includes further DNA sequences coding for the same CDR3. The chain joins TRBV6-5 to TRBJ1-1; maybe TRBD1 (5 bases). The V end was cut by 0 bases, the J end by 6 bases, with 14 bases between. The CDR3 is 15 residues long. The germline V gene has CDR1 MNHEY and CDR2 SVGAGI. The CDR3 DNA reads TGTGCCAGCAGTTACTCAAGGGAGGGGTTGGCTGAAGCTTTCTTT. It yields the protein CASSYSREGLAEAFF.

This rearrangement joins TRBV28 to TRBJ2-7; TRBD1 agrees at 8 bases. The CDR3 loop spans 12 amino acids. V shed 4 bases, J shed 8 bases, and the junction held 4 bases outside the gene matches. CDR1 is MDHEN, CDR2 SYDVKM, per germline. The CDR3 coding sequence is TGTGCCAGCAGTTCGGACAGGGTCAAGCAGTACTTC. Its protein product is CASSSDRVKQYF.

The rearrangement joins TRBV12-2 to TRBJ2-7; no check of the table's D call, TRBD2, against the DNA was made. TRBV12-2 is a recognized pseudogene. The CDR3 length is 17 residues. CDR3 coding DNA: TGTGCAAGTCGCTTAAGATTGAGCGGGAGGTTCGAGTACGAGCAGTACTTC. Amino acid sequence: CASRLRLSGRFEYEQYF.

This chain uses TRBV2 with TRBJ2-1, with D perhaps matching TRBD1 (6 bases). Trimming took 1 base from V and 14 from J, leaving 15 bases between them. This CDR3 has 13 amino acids. CDR1 SNHLY and CDR2 FYNNEI come from the germline V gene. CDR3 DNA sequence: TGTGCCAGCAGTGAAGGAGGCAGGGGTATGGAGTTCTTC. Residues: CASSEGGRGMEFF.

The chain is built from TRBV6-1 and TRBJ2-1, with D possibly matching TRBD2 (6 bases). CDR1 is MNHNS and CDR2 is SASEGT in the germline V gene. The CDR3 sequence is 15 residues long. Trimming pared 1 base from V and 3 bases from J, leaving 10 bases between. The CDR3 nucleotides read TGTGCCAGCAGTGAAGGGACTAACCTCTACAATGAGCAGTTCTTC. Translated, it gives CASSEGTNLYNEQFF.

The genes are TRBV18 and TRBJ2-7, with a possible D match to TRBD2 (5 bases). This CDR3 is 14 amino acids long. Germline V gene data show CDR1 as KGHSH and CDR2 as LQKENI. Trimming left V 2 bases short and J 1 base short, with 9 bases between. The DNA of the CDR3 is TGTGCCAGCTCACCAGAGACGGGGTCCTACGAGCAGTACTTC. This gives the protein CASSPETGSYEQYF.

The gene calls are TRBV10-1 and TRBJ1-1; D ambiguous. CDR1 is WNHNN, CDR2 SYGVQD, per germline (reference sequence). CDR3 size: 14 residues. The V gene lost 2 bases and the J gene lost 4 bases, with 11 bases spanning the gap. This CDR3 reads CASSETWEGTEAFF. CDR3 nucleotides: TGCGCCAGCAGTGAGACATGGGAGGGCACTGAAGCTTTCTTT.

This chain joins TRBV6-4 and TRBJ2-2, with 13 bases identical to TRBD2. This CDR3 contains 16 residues. CDR1 and CDR2 from the germline V gene are MRHNA and SNTAGT. V gave up 2 bases and J gave up 6 bases; unmatched junction bases: 3. The CDR3, as DNA: TGTGCCAGCAGTGACAGAGGACTAGCGGGAGCCGGGGAGCTGTTTTTT. Its translation is CASSDRGLAGAGELFF.